The rows below give T cell receptor beta chains drawn from one sample of a study of cytomegalovirus exposure and HLA in healthy donors. Method: immunoSEQ multiplex PCR; TCRdb's copy keeps in-frame clones and lacks some. The sample consists of around 130,000 clones, 75% of them appearing once. The material sequenced was PBMCs. The origin of the receptors is a man aged 30 to 39 in good health and CMV-seronegative. Each CDR3 is given with its conserved first and last residue. Each record gives: V gene, D gene, clone size, J gene, CDR3 protein, CDR3 DNA. D genes are given only for firm matches. A clone size is listed for some rows: how often the clone was seen (once, few, many), or a class if it is expanded.

v_gene: TRBV18
d_gene: -
abundance: -
j_gene: TRBJ1-1
CDR3aa: CASSPNTGLSTEAFF
CDR3nt: TGTGCCAGCTCGCCGAACACAGGGTTGAGCACTGAAGCTTTCTTT

v_gene: TRBV11-2
d_gene: -
abundance: -
j_gene: TRBJ1-1
CDR3aa: CASSQQGDTEAFF
CDR3nt: TGTGCCAGCAGCCAACAGGGTGACACTGAAGCTTTCTTT

v_gene: TRBV6-5
d_gene: TRBD2
abundance: -
j_gene: TRBJ2-1
CDR3aa: CASSQTSGRTEQFF
CDR3nt: TGTGCCAGCAGTCAGACTAGCGGGCGTACTGAGCAGTTCTTC

v_gene: TRBV19
d_gene: -
abundance: -
j_gene: TRBJ2-7
CDR3aa: CASSTSGVYEQYF
CDR3nt: TGTGCCAGTAGCACCTCGGGGGTTTACGAGCAGTACTTC

v_gene: TRBV7-9
d_gene: -
abundance: few
j_gene: TRBJ1-1
CDR3aa: CASSFSGNTEAFF
CDR3nt: TGTGCCAGCAGCTTTAGTGGGAACACTGAAGCTTTCTTT

v_gene: TRBV29-1
d_gene: TRBD2
abundance: once
j_gene: TRBJ2-1
CDR3aa: CSVESGGAHEQFF
CDR3nt: TGCAGCGTTGAGAGCGGGGGGGCTCATGAGCAGTTCTTC

v_gene: TRBV28
d_gene: TRBD1
abundance: -
j_gene: TRBJ2-7
CDR3aa: CASSEGQGYSYEQYF
CDR3nt: TGTGCCAGCAGTGAAGGACAGGGGTATTCCTACGAGCAGTACTTC

v_gene: TRBV4-3
d_gene: TRBD2
abundance: -
j_gene: TRBJ2-1
CDR3aa: CASSQGTSGGYNEQFF
CDR3nt: TGCGCCAGCAGCCAAGGGACTAGCGGGGGGTACAATGAGCAGTTCTTC

v_gene: TRBV29-1
d_gene: TRBD1
abundance: -
j_gene: TRBJ2-7
CDR3aa: CSVGLTGTGSYEQYF
CDR3nt: TGCAGCGTTGGACTAACCGGGACAGGGAGCTACGAGCAGTACTTC

v_gene: TRBV27
d_gene: TRBD1
abundance: -
j_gene: TRBJ2-2
CDR3aa: CASSFLQGAMGTGELFF
CDR3nt: TGTGCCAGCAGTTTTCTCCAGGGGGCAATGGGTACCGGGGAGCTGTTTTTT

v_gene: TRBV28
d_gene: TRBD1
abundance: once
j_gene: TRBJ1-1
CDR3aa: CASSPRGRPNTEAFF
CDR3nt: TGTGCCAGCAGCCCCAGGGGGCGGCCAAACACTGAAGCTTTCTTT

v_gene: TRBV27
d_gene: TRBD1
abundance: -
j_gene: TRBJ2-6
CDR3aa: CASSLWTGGRSGANVLTF
CDR3nt: TGTGCCAGCAGTTTATGGACAGGGGGTAGGTCTGGGGCCAACGTCCTGACTTTC

v_gene: TRBV20-1
d_gene: -
abundance: -
j_gene: TRBJ1-5
CDR3aa: CSARGQTLQHF
CDR3nt: TGCAGTGCGAGAGGACAGACCCTCCAGCATTTT

v_gene: TRBV9
d_gene: TRBD1
abundance: -
j_gene: TRBJ1-6
CDR3aa: CASSGKGQGNSPLHF
CDR3nt: TGTGCCAGCAGCGGGAAAGGACAGGGAAATTCACCCCTCCACTTT

v_gene: TRBV5-1
d_gene: -
abundance: -
j_gene: TRBJ2-1
CDR3aa: CASSGPGRDHSLEQFF
CDR3nt: TGCGCCAGCAGCGGCCCTGGGCGGGACCATAGCCTCGAGCAGTTCTTC

v_gene: TRBV7-2
d_gene: TRBD2
abundance: -
j_gene: TRBJ2-3
CDR3aa: CASSLRLAGRTDTQYF
CDR3nt: TGTGCCAGCAGCTTACGACTAGCGGGACGCACAGATACGCAGTATTTT

v_gene: TRBV6-1
d_gene: -
abundance: -
j_gene: TRBJ2-7
CDR3aa: CASSANRDGYEQYF
CDR3nt: TGTGCCAGCAGTGCAAACAGGGACGGTTACGAGCAGTACTTC

v_gene: TRBV10-3
d_gene: TRBD2
abundance: -
j_gene: TRBJ2-3
CDR3aa: CATGLAGDDTQYF
CDR3nt: TGTGCCACGGGACTAGCGGGAGATGATACGCAGTATTTT

v_gene: TRBV19
d_gene: TRBD1
abundance: -
j_gene: TRBJ2-7
CDR3aa: CASSILTGTYEQYF
CDR3nt: TGTGCCAGTAGTATCCTGACAGGGACCTACGAGCAGTACTTC

v_gene: TRBV7-3
d_gene: -
abundance: few
j_gene: TRBJ1-2
CDR3aa: CASSLTFSGPNGYTF
CDR3nt: TGTGCCAGCAGCTTAACGTTTTCAGGGCCGAATGGCTACACCTTC

v_gene: TRBV10-3
d_gene: TRBD1
abundance: -
j_gene: TRBJ2-7
CDR3aa: CAISSRDRNYEQYF
CDR3nt: TGTGCCATCAGTTCCCGGGACAGGAACTACGAGCAGTACTTC

v_gene: TRBV5-6
d_gene: TRBD1
abundance: -
j_gene: TRBJ2-7
CDR3aa: CASSRGQGYEQYF
CDR3nt: TGTGCCAGCAGCAGGGGACAGGGTTACGAGCAGTACTTC

v_gene: TRBV6-1
d_gene: TRBD1
abundance: once
j_gene: TRBJ2-2
CDR3aa: CASSEKDRGNTGELFF
CDR3nt: TGTGCCAGCAGTGAAAAGGACAGGGGGAACACCGGGGAGCTGTTTTTT

v_gene: TRBV7-9
d_gene: -
abundance: -
j_gene: TRBJ2-3
CDR3aa: CASSLEGVGTDTQYF
CDR3nt: TGTGCCAGCAGCTTAGAGGGAGTCGGCACAGATACGCAGTATTTT

v_gene: TRBV5-6
d_gene: -
abundance: -
j_gene: TRBJ2-3
CDR3aa: CASSFRGITSTDTQYF
CDR3nt: TGTGCCAGCAGCTTCAGGGGAATCACTAGCACAGATACGCAGTATTTT

v_gene: TRBV30
d_gene: -
abundance: -
j_gene: TRBJ2-1
CDR3aa: CAWTGESSYNEQFF
CDR3nt: TGTGCCTGGACGGGTGAGAGCTCCTACAATGAGCAGTTCTTC

v_gene: TRBV6-5
d_gene: -
abundance: -
j_gene: TRBJ1-4
CDR3aa: CASSYAMNHEKLFF
CDR3nt: TGTGCCAGCAGTTATGCGATGAACCATGAAAAACTGTTTTTT

v_gene: TRBV13
d_gene: -
abundance: -
j_gene: TRBJ1-6
CDR3aa: CASSFNRDPYSPLHF
CDR3nt: TGTGCCAGCAGCTTCAACAGGGACCCCTATTCACCCCTCCACTTT

v_gene: TRBV11-2
d_gene: -
abundance: -
j_gene: TRBJ2-5
CDR3aa: CASSFALEETQYF
CDR3nt: TGTGCCAGCAGCTTTGCACTAGAAGAGACCCAGTACTTC

v_gene: TRBV10-2
d_gene: -
abundance: -
j_gene: TRBJ1-2
CDR3aa: CASSPDNSYGYTF
CDR3nt: TGCGCCAGCAGTCCGGACAATTCCTATGGCTACACCTTC

v_gene: TRBV7-8
d_gene: -
abundance: -
j_gene: TRBJ2-7
CDR3aa: CASSLIRGGEQYF
CDR3nt: TGTGCCAGCAGCTTAATCCGAGGAGGCGAGCAGTACTTC

v_gene: TRBV13
d_gene: TRBD2
abundance: once
j_gene: TRBJ2-1
CDR3aa: CASSFRTRGNEQFF
CDR3nt: TGTGCCAGCAGCTTCAGGACTAGGGGCAATGAGCAGTTCTTC

v_gene: TRBV7-2
d_gene: -
abundance: -
j_gene: TRBJ2-2
CDR3aa: CASSFSYTGELFF
CDR3nt: TGTGCCAGCAGCTTCTCGTACACCGGGGAGCTGTTTTTT

v_gene: TRBV27
d_gene: -
abundance: -
j_gene: TRBJ1-6
CDR3aa: CASSRTESSYNSPLHF
CDR3nt: TGTGCCAGCAGTCGGACAGAAAGCTCCTATAATTCACCCCTCCACTTT

v_gene: TRBV6-6
d_gene: -
abundance: -
j_gene: TRBJ1-6
CDR3aa: CASSYSARYNSPLHF
CDR3nt: TGTGCCAGCAGTTACTCGGCCCGCTATAATTCACCCCTCCACTTT

v_gene: TRBV18
d_gene: -
abundance: -
j_gene: TRBJ2-7
CDR3aa: CASSADQAYEQYF
CDR3nt: TGTGCCAGCTCAGCAGACCAGGCCTACGAGCAGTACTTC

v_gene: TRBV19
d_gene: -
abundance: -
j_gene: TRBJ2-1
CDR3aa: CASTLIGGGVNEQFF
CDR3nt: TGTGCCAGTACCCTCATTGGGGGGGGCGTCAATGAGCAGTTCTTC

v_gene: TRBV2
d_gene: -
abundance: -
j_gene: TRBJ1-1
CDR3aa: CASSGAGTQNTEAFF
CDR3nt: TGTGCCAGCAGCGGTGCCGGGACACAGAACACTGAAGCTTTCTTT

v_gene: TRBV25-1
d_gene: TRBD1
abundance: -
j_gene: TRBJ1-2
CDR3aa: CASREDRGRGYTF
CDR3nt: TGTGCCAGCCGCGAGGACAGGGGGCGAGGCTACACCTTC

v_gene: TRBV5-1
d_gene: -
abundance: -
j_gene: TRBJ2-7
CDR3aa: CASRLSAGRFGEQYF
CDR3nt: TGCGCCAGCCGCCTCTCGGCAGGGAGGTTTGGCGAGCAGTACTTC

v_gene: TRBV9
d_gene: -
abundance: -
j_gene: TRBJ2-3
CDR3aa: CASSVPRDGGGDTQYF
CDR3nt: TGTGCCAGCAGCGTCCCTCGGGACGGGGGAGGTGATACGCAGTATTTT

v_gene: TRBV19
d_gene: TRBD1
abundance: -
j_gene: TRBJ1-1
CDR3aa: CASRWDRGTEAFF
CDR3nt: TGTGCCAGTAGGTGGGACAGGGGCACTGAAGCTTTCTTT

v_gene: TRBV10-1
d_gene: -
abundance: -
j_gene: TRBJ2-6
CDR3aa: CASSINQGSGANVLTF
CDR3nt: TGCGCCAGCAGTATAAATCAGGGCTCTGGGGCCAACGTCCTGACTTTC

v_gene: TRBV27
d_gene: -
abundance: few
j_gene: TRBJ2-1
CDR3aa: CATGLPISTNEQFF
CDR3nt: TGTGCCACTGGACTGCCAATTTCCACCAATGAGCAGTTCTTC

v_gene: TRBV7-3
d_gene: -
abundance: -
j_gene: TRBJ2-2
CDR3aa: CASPSSRRPTGELFF
CDR3nt: TGTGCCAGCCCCAGCAGTCGGAGGCCCACCGGGGAGCTGTTTTTT

v_gene: TRBV5-5
d_gene: TRBD2
abundance: few
j_gene: TRBJ2-7
CDR3aa: CASSIAGVFGEQYF
CDR3nt: TGTGCCAGCAGTATAGCGGGAGTTTTTGGGGAGCAGTACTTC

v_gene: TRBV7-2
d_gene: TRBD2
abundance: -
j_gene: TRBJ2-2
CDR3aa: CASSPPGTRRTGELFF
CDR3nt: TGTGCCAGCAGCCCCCCCGGGACTAGAAGGACCGGGGAGCTGTTTTTT

v_gene: TRBV5-4
d_gene: -
abundance: -
j_gene: TRBJ2-7
CDR3aa: CASSLEFGMNPEQYF
CDR3nt: TGTGCCAGCAGCTTGGAGTTCGGGATGAACCCGGAGCAGTACTTC

v_gene: TRBV30
d_gene: TRBD1
abundance: -
j_gene: TRBJ1-1
CDR3aa: CAWSGTGVTEAFF
CDR3nt: TGTGCCTGGAGTGGGACAGGAGTCACTGAAGCTTTCTTT

v_gene: TRBV9
d_gene: TRBD2
abundance: -
j_gene: TRBJ2-1
CDR3aa: CASSPGTSVLEQFF
CDR3nt: TGTGCCAGCAGCCCAGGGACTAGCGTTTTAGAGCAGTTCTTC

v_gene: TRBV6-5
d_gene: -
abundance: -
j_gene: TRBJ1-1
CDR3aa: CASSFQQGEAFF
CDR3nt: TGTGCCAGCAGTTTTCAACAGGGCGAAGCTTTCTTT